This is a list of T cell receptor beta chains from one sample in a study of PD-L1 blockade in urothelial cancer. Measured with immunoSEQ multiplex PCR; TCRdb has only the in-frame clones, and not every one. The sample includes tens of thousands of clones, 84% of them seen just once. This specimen was PBMCs, taken around atezolizumab (anti-PD-L1) treatment. Source of these receptors: a woman aged 70 to 79 with urothelial cancer. The CDR3 runs from the conserved cysteine through the conserved F or W. The D gene is left open where the match is weak. Not all rows give a size; the values are once, few, many and, for expanded clones, a class.

D gene	V gene	clone size	J gene	CDR3 protein	CDR3 DNA
-	TRBV6-1	few	TRBJ1-4	CASATVATNEKLFF	TGTGCCAGCGCAACAGTTGCAACTAATGAAAAACTGTTTTTT
-	TRBV19	few	TRBJ1-1	CASSIGRDPTEAFF	TGTGCCAGTAGTATAGGGAGGGATCCCACTGAAGCTTTCTTT
-	TRBV9	-	TRBJ1-2	CASSVGQLRNYGYTF	TGTGCCAGCAGCGTAGGCCAACTCCGGAACTATGGCTACACCTTC
-	TRBV2	-	TRBJ2-6	CASSEILGSSGANVLTF	TGTGCCAGCAGTGAGATCCTAGGTAGCTCTGGGGCCAACGTCCTGACTTTC
TRBD1	TRBV7-9	-	TRBJ1-3	CASSLAQGQGISGTTIYF	TGTGCCAGCAGCTTAGCACAAGGACAGGGGATATCTGGAACCACCATATATTTT
TRBD2	TRBV2	once	TRBJ2-7	CASKLRLAGGRKIYEQYF	TGTGCCAGTAAACTTCGACTAGCGGGAGGACGAAAAATCTACGAGCAGTACTTC
TRBD1	TRBV30	-	TRBJ1-1	CARRQGGAEAFF	TGTGCCCGGAGACAGGGGGGCGCTGAAGCTTTCTTT
-	TRBV9	-	TRBJ2-7	CASSSPSLPYEQYF	TGTGCCAGCAGCTCCCCTAGCCTCCCCTACGAGCAGTACTTC
TRBD2	TRBV5-1	-	TRBJ2-5	CASSAAPSGGAETQYF	TGCGCCAGCAGCGCCGCCCCTAGCGGGGGTGCAGAGACCCAGTACTTC
TRBD2	TRBV27	-	TRBJ2-1	CASSLQGEAGGTNEQFF	TGTGCCAGCAGTTTACAGGGCGAAGCGGGGGGGACCAATGAGCAGTTCTTC
TRBD1	TRBV11-3	-	TRBJ2-5	CASSRTGQETQYF	TGTGCCAGTTCCAGGACAGGGCAAGAGACCCAGTACTTC
-	TRBV9	-	TRBJ2-1	CASSPRTRQYEQFF	TGTGCCAGCAGCCCGCGGACAAGGCAATATGAGCAGTTCTTC
-	TRBV7-8	-	TRBJ1-2	CASRLNRVNYGYTF	TGTGCCAGCAGGTTAAATCGGGTTAACTATGGCTACACCTTC
-	TRBV9	-	TRBJ2-5	CASSLQDVGGPETQYF	TGTGCCAGCAGCCTACAAGATGTGGGGGGGCCAGAGACCCAGTACTTC
-	TRBV2	-	TRBJ2-2	CASSITGYTGELFF	TGTGCCAGCAGTATTACAGGGTACACCGGGGAGCTGTTTTTT
TRBD2	TRBV4-3	-	TRBJ2-1	CASSQDLGAASGGEGEQFF	TGCGCCAGCAGCCAAGATCTAGGGGCGGCTAGCGGGGGGGAGGGTGAGCAGTTCTTC
-	TRBV19	-	TRBJ1-1	CASSIAQGEAFF	TGTGCCAGTAGTATAGCCCAGGGTGAAGCTTTCTTT
-	TRBV2	-	TRBJ1-2	CASSESVLRGGYTF	TGTGCCAGCAGTGAAAGCGTGCTCCGGGGAGGCTACACCTTC
TRBD2	TRBV7-6	-	TRBJ2-5	CASSYGLAGGHGETQYF	TGTGCCAGCAGCTATGGACTAGCGGGGGGGCACGGAGAGACCCAGTACTTC
-	TRBV6-5	-	TRBJ2-3	CASSYEYTQYF	TGTGCCAGCAGTTACGAGTATACGCAGTATTTT
TRBD1	TRBV18	-	TRBJ1-2	CASSPPGRGILQDNYGYTF	TGTGCCAGCTCACCACCGGGCAGGGGGATACTCCAGGATAACTATGGCTACACCTTC
TRBD2	TRBV7-9	-	TRBJ2-7	CASSLERTRLAGAYEQYF	TGTGCCAGCAGCTTAGAGAGGACCCGACTAGCGGGGGCCTACGAGCAGTACTTC
TRBD1	TRBV18	-	TRBJ1-1	CASSPSVPGGTEAFF	TGTGCCAGCTCACCCAGCGTCCCAGGGGGCACTGAAGCTTTCTTT
-	TRBV21-1	-	TRBJ1-2	CASSKRHRGQCYTF	TGTGCCAGCAGCAAAAGGCACAGGGGGCAGTGCTACACCTTC
TRBD1	TRBV29-1	-	TRBJ2-1	CSAGQGYDNEQFF	TGCAGCGCCGGACAGGGGTACGACAATGAGCAGTTCTTC
-	TRBV2	once	TRBJ2-1	CASSEWSELHNEQFF	TGTGCCAGCAGTGAATGGTCAGAACTACACAATGAGCAGTTCTTC
TRBD2	TRBV13	-	TRBJ2-2	CASSGLAGGTGTGELFF	TGTGCCAGCAGCGGACTAGCGGGAGGAACAGGGACCGGGGAGCTGTTTTTT
-	TRBV29-1	-	TRBJ1-3	CSVEDGWSGGNTIYF	TGCAGCGTTGAAGACGGGTGGTCGGGAGGAAACACCATATATTTT
TRBD1	TRBV28	-	TRBJ2-7	CASSPPGTGIYEQYF	TGTGCCAGCAGTCCCCCGGGGACAGGGATCTACGAGCAGTACTTC
TRBD2	TRBV19	-	TRBJ2-3	CASSSPLGRDDHTDTQYF	TGTGCCAGTAGTAGCCCCTTGGGGAGGGACGATCACACAGATACGCAGTATTTT
TRBD1	TRBV28	-	TRBJ2-3	CASSSRTGTDTQYF	TGTGCCAGCAGTTCCAGGACAGGGACAGATACGCAGTATTTT
TRBD2	TRBV7-3	once	TRBJ2-2	CASSSASGTTGELFF	TGTGCCAGCAGCTCAGCTAGCGGGACAACCGGGGAGCTGTTTTTT
TRBD1	TRBV28	-	TRBJ1-2	CASSLFPLTGDYGYTF	TGTGCCAGCAGTTTATTCCCCCTTACAGGGGACTATGGCTACACCTTC
-	TRBV21-1	once	TRBJ1-2	CASSKETDGRNGFTF	TGTGCCAGCAGCAAAGAGACAGACGGACGAAATGGCTTCACCTTC
-	TRBV5-4	-	TRBJ2-1	CASSLGGNEQFF	TGTGCCAGCAGCCTTGGGGGGAATGAGCAGTTCTTC
-	TRBV18	-	TRBJ2-2	CASSPQGANTGELFF	TGTGCCAGCTCACCACAGGGGGCGAACACCGGGGAGCTGTTTTTT
TRBD1	TRBV30	-	TRBJ1-2	CAWTGGWGYGYTF	TGTGCCTGGACAGGGGGCTGGGGCTATGGCTACACCTTC
TRBD2	TRBV15	-	TRBJ2-1	CATSGRTRDVRYNEQFF	TGTGCCACCAGCGGGAGGACTAGGGACGTACGCTACAATGAGCAGTTCTTC
TRBD1	TRBV19	-	TRBJ2-5	CASSPTGVETQYF	TGTGCCAGTAGCCCGACAGGGGTCGAGACCCAGTACTTC
-	TRBV28	many	TRBJ2-7	CASSSERALPYEQYF	TGTGCCAGCAGTTCCGAGCGGGCCCTTCCCTACGAGCAGTACTTC
-	TRBV15	-	TRBJ1-1	CATSKQGSNTEAFF	TGTGCCACCAGCAAACAGGGTTCGAACACTGAAGCTTTCTTT
TRBD2	TRBV5-1	-	TRBJ2-1	CASSAPGLNHNEQFF	TGCGCCAGCAGCGCACCGGGACTAAACCACAATGAGCAGTTCTTC
-	TRBV7-8	once	TRBJ2-1	CASSLVRFWGIRGYNEQFF	TGTGCCAGCAGCTTAGTCCGTTTTTGGGGGATACGGGGGTACAATGAGCAGTTCTTC
-	TRBV29-1	-	TRBJ2-7	CSVDLGGYEQYF	TGCAGCGTTGACTTAGGGGGTTACGAGCAGTACTTC